The sample holds a few counts of the clone carrying this TCR beta chain. Sequencing targeted expressed TCRB transcripts, as all isolated RNA had been reverse transcribed. TCRdb keeps only in-frame clones here, not all; method: immunoSEQ multiplex PCR. The sample has just over 600,000 clones, around a sixth seen once; the top ten hold under 0.095%. Sampling consisted of one heparinised blood draw per donor, averaging around 100 mL. The sample originates from a study of beta chain features in type 1 diabetes. CDR1 and CDR2 from the germline V gene are SGHRS and YFSETQ. The ends were cut back, 0 bases at V and 3 bases at J, with 9 bases in the middle. The CDR3 loop spans 14 amino acids.

The chain uses TRBV5-1 and TRBJ2-5; a possible D gene is TRBD2 (5 bases). What was sequenced was naive CD4+ T cells from blood. This sequence originates from a man aged 18 to 35 in good health. The CDR3 nucleotides are TGCGCCAGCAGCTTGGTTTCCGGGAAAGAGACCCAGTACTTC. Its translation: CASSLVSGKETQYF. Drawing the rest from reference TRBV5-1 and TRBJ2-5, the complete variable domain is KAGVTQTPRYLIKTRGQQVTLSCSPISGHRSVSWYQQTPGQGLQFLFEYFSETQRNKGNFPGRFSGRQFSNSRSEMNVSTLELGDSALYLCASSLVSGKETQYFGPGTRLLVL.